This TCR beta chain was identified during a study of T-cell memory formation after mild COVID-19. Study-wide findings and caveats: CD4/CD8 balance held among clones contracting day 15 to 85, and later expanders leaned CD4+. Nothing showed for sure that second-wave clones peaking on day 37 were SARS-CoV-2 specific.

CDR1 SEHNR and CDR2 FQNEAQ come from the germline V gene (reference sequence). The CDR3 totals 13 residues. The germline V and J ends were trimmed by 3 bases and 2 bases, with 8 bases remaining between them. A single record per CDR3 protein comes from TCRdb applying MiXCR to the 5' RACE reads. Altogether approximately 500,000 distinct CDR3 sequences are present, around a quarter being singletons, with the ten largest covering approximately 12%. This clonotype was counted only a few times. Antigen specificity is unknown. The sequence was obtained from an adult woman who had mild COVID-19 (a few samples of this study predate the infection). Cell type and time point are not known. The source material was PBMCs or a T cell subset sorted from them (not recorded which). The genes are TRBV7-9 and TRBJ2-7; D remains unclear. The CDR3 DNA reads TGTGCCAGCAGCTTTTCCAGTCCCTACGAGCAGTACTTC. This translates into CASSFSSPYEQYF.